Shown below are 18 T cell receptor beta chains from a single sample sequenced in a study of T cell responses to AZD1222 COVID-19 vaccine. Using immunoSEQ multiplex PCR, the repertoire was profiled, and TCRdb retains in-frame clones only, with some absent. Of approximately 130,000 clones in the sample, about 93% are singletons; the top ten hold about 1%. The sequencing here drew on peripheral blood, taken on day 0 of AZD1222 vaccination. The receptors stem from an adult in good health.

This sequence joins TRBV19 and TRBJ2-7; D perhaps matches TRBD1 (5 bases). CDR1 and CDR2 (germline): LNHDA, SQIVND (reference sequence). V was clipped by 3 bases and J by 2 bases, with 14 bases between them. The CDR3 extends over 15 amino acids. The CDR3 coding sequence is TGTGCCAGTAGTATTTCATCAGGGTTGCCCTACGAGCAGTACTTC. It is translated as CASSISSGLPYEQYF.

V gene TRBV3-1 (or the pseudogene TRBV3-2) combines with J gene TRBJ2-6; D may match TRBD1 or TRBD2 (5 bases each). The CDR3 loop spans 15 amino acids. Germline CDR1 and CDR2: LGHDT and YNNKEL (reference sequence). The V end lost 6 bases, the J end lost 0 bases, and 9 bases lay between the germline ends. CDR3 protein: CASRLDSSGANVLTF. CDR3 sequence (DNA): TGTGCCAGCAGACTAGACAGCTCTGGGGCCAACGTCCTGACTTTC.

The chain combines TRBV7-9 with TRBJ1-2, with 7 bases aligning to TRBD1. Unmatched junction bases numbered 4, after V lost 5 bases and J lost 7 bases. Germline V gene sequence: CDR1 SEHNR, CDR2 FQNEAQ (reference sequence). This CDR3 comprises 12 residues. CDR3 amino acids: CASSPGTAGYTF. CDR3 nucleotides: TGTGCCAGCAGCCCCGGGACAGCTGGCTACACCTTC.

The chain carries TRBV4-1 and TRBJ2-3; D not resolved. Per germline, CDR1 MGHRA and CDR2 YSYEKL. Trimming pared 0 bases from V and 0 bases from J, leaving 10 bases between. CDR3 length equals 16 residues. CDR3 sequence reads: CASSQESVQSTDTQYF. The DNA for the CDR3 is TGCGCCAGCAGCCAAGAGTCGGTACAGAGCACAGATACGCAGTATTTT.

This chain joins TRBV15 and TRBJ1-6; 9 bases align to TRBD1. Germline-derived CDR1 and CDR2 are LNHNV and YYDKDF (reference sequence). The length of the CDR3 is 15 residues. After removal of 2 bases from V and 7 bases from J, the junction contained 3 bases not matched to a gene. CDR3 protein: CATSRTGTGNSPLHF. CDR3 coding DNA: TGTGCCACCAGCAGAACCGGGACAGGGAATTCACCCCTCCACTTT.

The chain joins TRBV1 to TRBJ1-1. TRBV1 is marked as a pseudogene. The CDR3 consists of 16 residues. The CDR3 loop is CTSSQGIGTASTEAFF. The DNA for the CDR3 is TGCACCAGCAGCCAAGGTATAGGGACCGCCTCCACTGAAGCTTTCTTT.

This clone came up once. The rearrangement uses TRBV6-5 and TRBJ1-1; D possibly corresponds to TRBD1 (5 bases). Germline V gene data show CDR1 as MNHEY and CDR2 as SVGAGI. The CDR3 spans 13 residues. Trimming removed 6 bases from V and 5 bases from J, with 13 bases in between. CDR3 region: CASRRAGRTEAFF. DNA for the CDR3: TGTGCCAGCAGGAGGGCAGGGAGGACTGAAGCTTTCTTT.

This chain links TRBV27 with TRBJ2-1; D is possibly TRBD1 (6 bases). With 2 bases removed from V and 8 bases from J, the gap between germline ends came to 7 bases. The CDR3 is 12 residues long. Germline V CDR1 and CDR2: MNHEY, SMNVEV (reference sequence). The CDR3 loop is CASSLGGDEQFF. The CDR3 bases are TGTGCCAGCAGTTTAGGGGGCGATGAGCAGTTCTTC.

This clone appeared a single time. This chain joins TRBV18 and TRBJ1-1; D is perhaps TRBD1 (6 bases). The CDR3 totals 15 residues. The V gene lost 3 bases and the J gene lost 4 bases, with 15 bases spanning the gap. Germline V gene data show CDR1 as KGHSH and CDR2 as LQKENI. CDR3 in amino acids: CASSPEQGGSTEAFF. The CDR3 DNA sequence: TGTGCCAGCTCACCCGAACAGGGCGGGAGCACTGAAGCTTTCTTT.

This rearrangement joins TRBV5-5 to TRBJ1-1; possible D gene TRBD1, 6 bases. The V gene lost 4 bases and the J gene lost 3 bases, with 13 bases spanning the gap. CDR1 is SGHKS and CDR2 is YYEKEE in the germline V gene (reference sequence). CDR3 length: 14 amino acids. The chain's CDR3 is CASSAETGYTEAFF. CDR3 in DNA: TGTGCCAGCAGCGCAGAGACAGGTTACACTGAAGCTTTCTTT.

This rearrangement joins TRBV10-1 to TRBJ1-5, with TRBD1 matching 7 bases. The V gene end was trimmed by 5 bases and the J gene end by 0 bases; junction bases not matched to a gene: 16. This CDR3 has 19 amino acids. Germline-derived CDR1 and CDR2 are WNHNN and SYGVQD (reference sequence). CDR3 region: CASSPTLPGTDYSNQPQHF. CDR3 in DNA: TGCGCCAGCAGTCCCACACTCCCTGGGACAGATTATAGCAATCAGCCCCAGCATTTT.

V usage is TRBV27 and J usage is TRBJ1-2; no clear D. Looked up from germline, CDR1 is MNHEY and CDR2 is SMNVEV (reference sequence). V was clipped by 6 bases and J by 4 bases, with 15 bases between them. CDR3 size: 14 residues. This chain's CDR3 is CASRPHDAFYGYTF. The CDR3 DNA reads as TGTGCCAGCAGACCACACGACGCCTTCTATGGCTACACCTTC.

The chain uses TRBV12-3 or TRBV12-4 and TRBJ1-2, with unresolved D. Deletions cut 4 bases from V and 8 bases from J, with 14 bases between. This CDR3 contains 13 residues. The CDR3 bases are TGTGCCAGCAGTTCTATAGGCCCTCGGGGCTACACCTTC. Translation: CASSSIGPRGYTF.

CDR3 sequence reads: CASSISDRGPNEQFF. The CDR3 DNA follows: TGTGCCAGTAGTATATCCGACAGGGGGCCGAATGAGCAGTTCTTC. The J gene is TRBJ2-1, the V gene TRBV19; TRBD1 matches 10 bases. Per the germline V gene, CDR1 is LNHDA and CDR2 is SQIVND (reference sequence). Unmatched junction bases numbered 5, after V lost 2 bases and J lost 7 bases. The CDR3 has 15 amino acids.

CDR3 coding DNA: TGTGCCAGCAGCATCCAGGGTTCTGGGGCCAACGTCCTGACTTTC. Its protein is CASSIQGSGANVLTF. The V call is TRBV9, the J call TRBJ2-6, with D maybe TRBD1 (5 bases). Germline lookup yields CDR1 SGDLS and CDR2 YYNGEE. V lost 4 bases, J lost 1 base, and 9 bases lay in between. The CDR3 runs 15 residues.

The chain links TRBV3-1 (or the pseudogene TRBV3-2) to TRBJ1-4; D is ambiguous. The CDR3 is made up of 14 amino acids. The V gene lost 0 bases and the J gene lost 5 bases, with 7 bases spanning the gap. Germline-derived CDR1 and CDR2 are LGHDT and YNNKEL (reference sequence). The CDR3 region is CASSQDFANEKLFF. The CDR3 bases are TGTGCCAGCAGCCAAGATTTCGCGAATGAAAAACTGTTTTTT.

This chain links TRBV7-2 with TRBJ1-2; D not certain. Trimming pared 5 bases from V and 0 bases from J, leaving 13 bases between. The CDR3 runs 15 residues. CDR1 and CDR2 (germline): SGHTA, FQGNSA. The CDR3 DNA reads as TGTGCCAGCAGCCTAGAGTGGAAAGCTAACTATGGCTACACCTTC. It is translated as CASSLEWKANYGYTF.

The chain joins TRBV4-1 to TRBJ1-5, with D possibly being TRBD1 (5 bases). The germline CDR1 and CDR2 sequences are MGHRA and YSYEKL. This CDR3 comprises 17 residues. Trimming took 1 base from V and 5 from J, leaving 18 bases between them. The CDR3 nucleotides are TGCGCCAGCAGCCAAGTCAGGGTGTCAGGCCGAGATCAGCCCCAGCATTTT. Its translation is CASSQVRVSGRDQPQHF.